This T cell receptor (beta chain) was observed in a study of human T cells and chemical hapten exposure. The trim removed 4 bases at V and 6 bases at J, leaving 3 bases unmatched. This CDR3 comprises 14 residues. The V gene's germline CDR1 is SGHNT and CDR2 YYREEE (reference sequence). Each CDR3 protein gets one entry after TCRdb re-called the RACE reads with MiXCR. The profile shows 35,000 to 50,000 distinct CDR3 sequences, roughly a tenth of them singletons. Comments on this clonotype: No antigen is known for it.

Time point here: patch test 2, 6 weeks after DPC sensitization. Treatment reported: therapeutic diphenylcyclopropenone sensitization with weekly scalp DPC. Unfractionated whole blood was the source from which total RNA was extracted. Suited to DPC and affected by alopecia, the donors ranged from 18 to 70 years old. Findings and caveats of the study: The formation of large CDR3 similarity clusters by expanded TCRs significantly exceeded that of controls. Donors, who had alopecia, may show an immune response that differs from healthy people's.

J is TRBJ2-2 and V is TRBV5-4; 10 nucleotides agree with TRBD2. This TCR derives from a woman aged 25 to 39 with alopecia areata. Some clones in this sample may be carry-over from other donors' samples. Source: whole blood, taken in connection with sensitization to the hapten diphenylcyclopropenone (DPC). The CDR3 protein is CASSAGLAPGELFF. The DNA of the CDR3 is TGTGCCAGCAGCGCGGGACTAGCGCCCGGGGAGCTGTTTTTT.